The source of this T cell receptor beta chain is a study of CD8+ T cells in alopecia areata. Study context: Tofacitinib therapy took 6 to 18 months; 6 months off drug came after. Overall study results and limits: Any link of baseline CD8+ expansion to response, resting on one nonresponder, remains uncertain.

Germline V gene sequence: CDR1 SGDLS, CDR2 YYNGEE. With 4 bases removed from V and 1 base from J, the gap between germline ends came to 14 bases. CDR3 length: 15 residues. The treatment: oral pan-JAK inhibitor, 5-10 mg twice daily. RNA, once extracted, was reverse transcribed into cDNA for use as the sequencing template. Data came from immunoSEQ multiplex PCR; TCRdb stores just in-frame clones and leaves some out. The table includes about 190,000 clones, over 60% detected once. Regarding this clone: The antigen remains unidentified.

This specimen consisted of CD4+ T cells sorted from blood, obtained at week 4, from a patient treated with tofacitinib. This receptor was taken from a human donor with alopecia areata. The V call is TRBV9, the J call TRBJ1-1; no clear D gene. DNA of the CDR3: TGTGCCAGCAGCTTCCTAGTGGGGAGGAACACTGAAGCTTTCTTT. Protein product: CASSFLVGRNTEAFF.